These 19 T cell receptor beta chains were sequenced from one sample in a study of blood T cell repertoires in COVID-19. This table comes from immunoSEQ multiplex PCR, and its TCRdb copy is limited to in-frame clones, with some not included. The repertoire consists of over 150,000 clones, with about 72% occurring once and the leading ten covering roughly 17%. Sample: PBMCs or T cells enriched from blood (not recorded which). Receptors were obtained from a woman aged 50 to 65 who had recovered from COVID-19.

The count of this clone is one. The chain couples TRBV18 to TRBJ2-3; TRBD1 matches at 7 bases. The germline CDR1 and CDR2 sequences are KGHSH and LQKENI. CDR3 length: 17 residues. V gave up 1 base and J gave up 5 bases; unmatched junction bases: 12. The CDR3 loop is CASSPQDGRGSLDTQYF. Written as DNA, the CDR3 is TGTGCCAGCTCACCACAAGATGGCAGGGGGTCCCTAGATACGCAGTATTTT.

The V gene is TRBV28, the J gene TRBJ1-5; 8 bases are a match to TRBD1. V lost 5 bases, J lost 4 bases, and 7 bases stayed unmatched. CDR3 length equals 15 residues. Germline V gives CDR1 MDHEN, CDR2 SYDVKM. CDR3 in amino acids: CASSGGQEGNQPQHF. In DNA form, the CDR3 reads TGTGCCAGCAGTGGGGGACAGGAGGGGAATCAGCCCCAGCATTTT.

CDR3 DNA sequence: TGCAGCGTTGACGGCCGGGGGGTATTGAACACTGAAGCTTTCTTT. Translation gives CSVDGRGVLNTEAFF. This chain links TRBV29-1 with TRBJ1-1; D might be TRBD1 (5 bases). Germline V gene sequence: CDR1 SQVTM, CDR2 ANQGSEA. CDR3 length: 15 residues. The ends were cut back, 3 bases at V and 0 bases at J, with 14 bases in the middle.

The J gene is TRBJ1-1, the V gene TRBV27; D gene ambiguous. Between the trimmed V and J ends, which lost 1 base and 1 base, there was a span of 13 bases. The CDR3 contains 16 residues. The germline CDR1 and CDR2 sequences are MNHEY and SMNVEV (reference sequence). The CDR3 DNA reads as TGTGCCAGCAGTTTATATTTATCGAGCCGGAACACTGAAGCTTTCTTT. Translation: CASSLYLSSRNTEAFF.

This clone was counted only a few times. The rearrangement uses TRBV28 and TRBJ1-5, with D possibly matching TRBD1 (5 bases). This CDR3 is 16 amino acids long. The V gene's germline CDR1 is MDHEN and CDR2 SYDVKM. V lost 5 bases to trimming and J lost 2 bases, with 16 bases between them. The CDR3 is CASSPLGHSGNQPQHF. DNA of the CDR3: TGTGCCAGCAGTCCACTCGGACATTCGGGCAATCAGCCCCAGCATTTT.

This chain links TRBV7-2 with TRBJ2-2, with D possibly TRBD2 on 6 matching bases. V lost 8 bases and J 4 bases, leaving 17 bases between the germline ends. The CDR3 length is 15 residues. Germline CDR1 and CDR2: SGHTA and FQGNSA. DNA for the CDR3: TGTGCCAGCCCCAAGATGGGGGGTTTCACCGGGGAGCTGTTTTTT. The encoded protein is CASPKMGGFTGELFF.

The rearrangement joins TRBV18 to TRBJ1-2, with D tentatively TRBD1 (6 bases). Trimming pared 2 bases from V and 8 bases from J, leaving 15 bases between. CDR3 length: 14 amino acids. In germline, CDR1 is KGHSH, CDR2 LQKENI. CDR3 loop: CASSPTPGEAGYTF. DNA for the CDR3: TGTGCCAGCTCACCAACCCCAGGGGAAGCGGGCTACACCTTC.

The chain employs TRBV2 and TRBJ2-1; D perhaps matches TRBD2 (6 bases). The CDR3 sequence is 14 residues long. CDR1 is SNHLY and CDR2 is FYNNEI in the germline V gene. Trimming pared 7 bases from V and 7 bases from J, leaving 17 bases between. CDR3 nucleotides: TGTGCCAGCAATCATCGGGAGAGAAGGAATGAGCAGTTCTTC. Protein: CASNHRERRNEQFF.

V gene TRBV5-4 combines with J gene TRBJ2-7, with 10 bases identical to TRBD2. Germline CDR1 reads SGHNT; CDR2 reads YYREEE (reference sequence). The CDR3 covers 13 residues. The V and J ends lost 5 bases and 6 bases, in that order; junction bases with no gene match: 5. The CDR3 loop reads CASRPAGGREQYF. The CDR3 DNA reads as TGTGCCAGCAGACCAGCGGGAGGGCGCGAGCAGTACTTC.

CDR3 DNA sequence: TGTGCCAGCAGGCTCGAGCAACCTGGCTACACCTTC. Protein: CASRLEQPGYTF. This chain joins TRBV2 and TRBJ1-2; D remains unclear. CDR1 is SNHLY and CDR2 is FYNNEI in the germline V gene. V was clipped by 6 bases and J by 7 bases, with 12 bases between them. The CDR3 is 12 amino acids.

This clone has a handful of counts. CDR3 nucleotide sequence: TGTGCCTCGGCGGGAAACACCGGGGAGCTGTTTTTT. Its protein is CASAGNTGELFF. The chain uses TRBV12-3 or TRBV12-4 and TRBJ2-2, with D possibly matching TRBD2 (6 bases). The V end was cut by 11 bases, the J end by 2 bases, with 9 bases between. CDR3 length equals 12 residues.

CDR3 sequence reads: CASRGGRGSTDTQYF. CDR3 nucleotides: TGTGCCAGCCGCGGTGGCAGGGGGAGCACAGATACGCAGTATTTT. The V gene is TRBV11-2, the J gene TRBJ2-3, with 7 nucleotides matching TRBD1. V lost 8 bases and J lost 0; bases outside the gene matches: 8. The CDR3 loop spans 15 amino acids. The germline V gene encodes CDR1 SGHAT and CDR2 FQNNGV.

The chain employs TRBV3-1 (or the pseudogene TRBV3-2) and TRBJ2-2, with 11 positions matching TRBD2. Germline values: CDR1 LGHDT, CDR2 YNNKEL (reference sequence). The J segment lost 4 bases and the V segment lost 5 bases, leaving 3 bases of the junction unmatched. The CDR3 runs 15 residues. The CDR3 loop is CASSDSGRATGELFF. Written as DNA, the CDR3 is TGTGCCAGCAGCGATAGCGGGAGGGCCACCGGGGAGCTGTTTTTT.

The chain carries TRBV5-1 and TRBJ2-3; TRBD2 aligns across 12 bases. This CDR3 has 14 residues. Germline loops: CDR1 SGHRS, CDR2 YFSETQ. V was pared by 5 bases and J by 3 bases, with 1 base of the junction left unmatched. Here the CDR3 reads CASRGTSGTDTQYF. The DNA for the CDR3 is TGCGCCAGCAGGGGGACTAGCGGGACAGATACGCAGTATTTT. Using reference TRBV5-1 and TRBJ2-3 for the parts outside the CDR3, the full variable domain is KAGVTQTPRYLIKTRGQQVTLSCSPISGHRSVSWYQQTPGQGLQFLFEYFSETQRNKGNFPGRFSGRQFSNSRSEMNVSTLELGDSALYLCASRGTSGTDTQYFGPGTRLTVL.

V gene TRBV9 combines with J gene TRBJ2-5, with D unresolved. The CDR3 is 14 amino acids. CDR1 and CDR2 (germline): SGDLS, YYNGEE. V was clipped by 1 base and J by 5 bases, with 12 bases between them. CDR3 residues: CASSVQGGIETQYF. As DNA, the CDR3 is TGTGCCAGCAGCGTACAAGGCGGTATCGAGACCCAGTACTTC.

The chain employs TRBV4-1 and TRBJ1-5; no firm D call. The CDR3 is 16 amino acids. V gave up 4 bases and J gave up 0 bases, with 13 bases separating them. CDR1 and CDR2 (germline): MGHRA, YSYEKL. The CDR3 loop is CASSPEYGVSNQPQHF. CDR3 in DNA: TGCGCCAGCAGCCCCGAGTACGGGGTTAGCAATCAGCCCCAGCATTTT.

CDR3 protein: CASSRGLARGADTQYF. CDR3 nucleotide sequence: TGTGCCAGCAGCCGTGGACTAGCAAGGGGGGCAGATACGCAGTATTTT. This chain connects TRBV7-8 to TRBJ2-3, with TRBD2 identical over 8 bases. The CDR3 contains 16 residues. From germline, CDR1 is SGHVS and CDR2 FQNEAQ. Unmatched junction bases numbered 11, after V lost 5 bases and J lost 4 bases.

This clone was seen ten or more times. The CDR3 nucleotides are TGTGCCAGCAGTACACCGACCGGGACAGGGGTGGTTGCTTTCTTT. As protein: CASSTPTGTGVVAFF. The chain carries TRBV28 and TRBJ1-1; TRBD1 matches 10 bases. Germline CDR1 MDHEN, CDR2 SYDVKM. The CDR3 runs 15 residues. J gave up 11 bases and V 5 bases, and 14 bases lay outside the gene matches.

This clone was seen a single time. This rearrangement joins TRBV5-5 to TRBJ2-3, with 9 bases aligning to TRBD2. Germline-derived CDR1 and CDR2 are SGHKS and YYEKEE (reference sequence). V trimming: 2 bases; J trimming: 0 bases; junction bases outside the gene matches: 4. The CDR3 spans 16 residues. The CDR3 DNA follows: TGTGCCAGCAGCTTCGGCCTAGCGGGGAGCACAGATACGCAGTATTTT. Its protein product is CASSFGLAGSTDTQYF. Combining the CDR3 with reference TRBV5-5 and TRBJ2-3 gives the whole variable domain DAGVTQSPTHLIKTRGQQVTLRCSPISGHKSVSWYQQVLGQGPQFIFQYYEKEERGRGNFPDRFSARQFPNYSSELNVNALLLGDSALYLCASSFGLAGSTDTQYFGPGTRLTVL.